This TCR beta chain is drawn from a study of blood T cell repertoires in COVID-19. Study-level information: Both acute and convalescent COVID-19 samples were obtained from the United States, Italy and Spain. T cells, B-cell-depleted T cells, or PBMCs provided the cDNA or gDNA that served as material.

The CDR3 runs to 12 residues. Germline CDR1 reads MNHEY; CDR2 reads SMNVEV (reference sequence). Deletions cut 8 bases from V and 4 bases from J, with 8 bases between. Per the study methods: Counts of nucleated cells, estimated from reference gene primer amplification, were obtained. TCRdb's copy holds only in-frame clones and misses some; the assay was immunoSEQ multiplex PCR. D and trimming come from the DNA, and the V and J calls and clone size come from that table. The sample has 110,000 or so clones; over 75% are singletons. The sample consisted of peripheral blood. The J gene is TRBJ1-4, the V gene TRBV27, with D perhaps TRBD1 (6 bases). The clonotype was recovered from a man in his sixties with acute or convalescent COVID-19. CDR3 in amino acids: CASRQVNEKLFF. Here the CDR3 DNA reads TGTGCCAGCCGACAGGTTAATGAAAAACTGTTTTTT.